A selection of T cell receptor beta chains follows, all from one sample in a study of spatial heterogeneity in lung cancer. TCRdb ran MiXCR on the 5' RACE reads and lists one entry per CDR3 protein. The repertoire includes more than 6,000 distinct CDR3 sequences, 9.7% of them detected once, and around 22% sits in the top ten. The specimen comprised normal lung tissue next to the tumor, sampled at surgery. These receptors were taken from a male donor with early-stage non-small cell lung cancer. Both conserved end residues are part of each CDR3. A D gene is named only where the DNA matches it firmly. Size is omitted from some rows. Given values are once, few, many or a class for expanded clones.

d_call	v_call	j_call	clone_size	cdr3_aa	cdr3_nt
TRBD2	TRBV29-1	TRBJ2-4	many	CSVESSGSPIQYF	TGCAGCGTTGAATCTAGCGGGTCGCCCATTCAGTACTTC
NA	TRBV11-2	TRBJ2-3	many	CASSGGWGTDTQYF	TGTGCCAGCAGCGGAGGGTGGGGGACAGATACGCAGTATTTT
NA	TRBV6-2/TRBV6-3	TRBJ2-6	medium-sized	CASRTRGAGANVLTF	TGTGCCAGCAGAACCAGGGGTGCTGGGGCCAACGTCCTGACTTTC
TRBD2	TRBV11-2	TRBJ2-1	medium-sized	CASSFSAGARGEQFF	TGTGCCAGCAGCTTCTCAGCGGGGGCCAGGGGTGAGCAGTTCTTC
TRBD2	TRBV20-1	TRBJ2-3	many	CSASRLAGVYTDTQYF	TGCAGTGCTAGTAGACTAGCGGGAGTGTACACAGATACGCAGTATTTT
NA	TRBV7-2	TRBJ2-3	many	CASSLGRSGTQYF	TGTGCCAGCAGCCTAGGCAGGTCTGGTACGCAGTATTTT
NA	TRBV29-1	TRBJ2-3	many	CSVDGADPTDTQYF	TGCAGCGTTGACGGGGCAGACCCCACAGATACGCAGTATTTT
TRBD1	TRBV2	TRBJ1-6	many	CASGTGYNSPLHF	TGTGCCAGCGGGACAGGCTATAATTCACCCCTCCACTTT
TRBD1	TRBV6-1	TRBJ1-5	many	CASSDTGGGQPQHF	TGTGCCAGCAGTGACACAGGGGGCGGTCAGCCCCAGCATTTT
NA	TRBV27	TRBJ2-1	medium-sized	CASSWAFGNEQFF	TGTGCCAGCAGTTGGGCTTTCGGAAATGAGCAGTTCTTC
TRBD1	TRBV20-1	TRBJ1-6	many	CSARHRGSYNSPLHF	TGCAGTGCTAGACACAGGGGCTCCTATAATTCACCCCTCCACTTT
NA	TRBV12-5	TRBJ2-5	many	CASGSEGETQYF	TGTGCTAGTGGTTCCGAAGGAGAGACCCAGTACTTC
NA	TRBV11-3	TRBJ2-7	medium-sized	CASSLEGGNEQYF	TGTGCCAGCAGCTTAGAGGGCGGTAACGAGCAGTACTTC
TRBD2	TRBV6-5	TRBJ2-7	many	CASSYSGRARYEQYF	TGTGCCAGCAGTTACTCGGGGAGGGCACGCTACGAGCAGTACTTC
NA	TRBV6-5	TRBJ2-2	many	CASSRGTGELFF	TGTGCCAGCAGCAGGGGCACCGGGGAGCTGTTTTTT
NA	TRBV27	TRBJ2-3	many	CASRPTLEFSTDTQYF	TGTGCCAGCAGGCCTACCCTAGAGTTTTCGACAGATACGCAGTATTTT
NA	TRBV5-6	TRBJ2-7	many	CASSGGRQYEQYF	TGTGCCAGCAGCGGGGGACGGCAGTACGAGCAGTACTTC
NA	TRBV20-1	TRBJ1-3	many	CSARDRVFQNTIYF	TGCAGTGCTAGAGATCGAGTCTTTCAAAACACCATATATTTT
NA	TRBV11-2	TRBJ2-3	many	CASSPPWADTQYF	TGTGCCAGCAGCCCCCCCTGGGCAGATACGCAGTATTTT
TRBD1	TRBV5-6	TRBJ1-2	many	CASSSIQGAYGYTF	TGTGCCAGCAGCTCCATACAGGGGGCCTATGGCTACACCTTC
TRBD1	TRBV30	TRBJ2-1	many	CAWSKKPPTGTNEQFF	TGTGCCTGGAGTAAAAAGCCCCCGACAGGGACCAATGAGCAGTTCTTC
TRBD2	TRBV15	TRBJ2-2	many	CATSSLGLADSNTGELFF	TGTGCCACCAGCTCCCTGGGACTAGCGGACTCGAACACCGGGGAGCTGTTTTTT
NA	TRBV7-2	TRBJ2-1	many	CASSLERNEQFF	TGTGCCAGCAGCTTAGAGCGTAATGAGCAGTTCTTC
NA	TRBV9	TRBJ2-2	many	CASSAPGIFGGELFF	TGTGCCAGCAGTGCGCCAGGGATTTTCGGCGGGGAGCTGTTTTTT
TRBD2	TRBV7-2	TRBJ2-5	NA	CASRPTSGGPGQETQYF	TGTGCCAGCAGGCCCACTAGCGGGGGGCCCGGGCAAGAGACCCAGTACTTC
NA	TRBV20-1	TRBJ2-3	medium-sized	CSARDFLRSDTQYF	TGCAGTGCTAGGGACTTCCTCCGTTCAGATACGCAGTATTTT
NA	TRBV7-2	TRBJ2-1	large	CASSFNRDNEQFF	TGTGCCAGCAGCTTCAACAGGGACAATGAGCAGTTCTTC
TRBD1	TRBV29-1	TRBJ2-2	many	CSASDRALGGELFF	TGCAGCGCCTCGGACAGGGCTCTTGGCGGGGAGCTGTTTTTT
NA	TRBV30	TRBJ2-2	many	CAWSVQGIGELFF	TGTGCCTGGAGTGTGCAGGGGATAGGGGAGCTGTTTTTT
NA	TRBV7-9	TRBJ2-7	many	CASSLDGNPSYEQYF	TGTGCCAGCAGCTTAGACGGGAACCCCTCCTACGAGCAGTACTTC
TRBD1	TRBV6-1	TRBJ2-7	many	CASSEGDSSYEQYF	TGTGCCAGCAGTGAAGGGGACAGCTCCTACGAGCAGTACTTC
NA	TRBV3-1	TRBJ2-7	many	CASSLRQGGYEQYF	TGTGCCAGCAGCCTTAGACAAGGAGGCTACGAGCAGTACTTC
NA	TRBV4-1	TRBJ1-2	many	CASSQDYRVHDGYTF	TGCGCCAGCAGCCAAGATTACAGGGTTCATGATGGCTACACCTTC
TRBD2	TRBV19	TRBJ2-1	many	CASSIDDLAGGPEQFF	TGTGCCAGTAGTATAGACGATCTAGCGGGAGGGCCTGAGCAGTTCTTC
TRBD1	TRBV24-1	TRBJ1-2	many	CATSGEGAGYGYTF	TGTGCCACCAGTGGCGAGGGGGCCGGCTATGGCTACACCTTC
NA	TRBV7-9	TRBJ2-1	many	CASSPYEGGKQFF	TGTGCCAGCAGCCCATACGAGGGGGGGAAGCAGTTCTTC
NA	TRBV28	TRBJ1-2	many	CASVSAGEGNYGYTF	TGTGCCAGCGTCTCTGCGGGTGAGGGCAACTATGGCTACACCTTC
NA	TRBV14	TRBJ2-7	NA	CASSQAIYEQYF	TGTGCCAGCAGCCAAGCCATCTACGAGCAGTACTTC
TRBD2	TRBV3-1	TRBJ2-1	medium-sized	CASSQYSLLAGENNEQFF	TGTGCCAGCAGCCAATACAGCCTACTAGCGGGGGAAAACAATGAGCAGTTCTTC
TRBD1	TRBV11-2	TRBJ2-5	many	CASSPGQEETQYF	TGTGCCAGCAGCCCAGGACAGGAAGAGACCCAGTACTTC
TRBD1	TRBV5-1	TRBJ2-5	many	CASSARDRQETQYF	TGCGCCAGCAGCGCCCGGGACAGACAAGAGACCCAGTACTTC
NA	TRBV28	TRBJ2-3	many	CASSLVGSSTDTQYF	TGTGCCAGCAGTTTGGTAGGGTCTAGCACAGATACGCAGTATTTT
NA	TRBV10-3	TRBJ2-7	many	CAISEGGAHEQYF	TGTGCCATCAGTGAGGGGGGGGCCCACGAGCAGTACTTC
NA	TRBV2	TRBJ2-1	many	CASERASSYNEQFF	TGTGCCAGCGAGCGGGCCAGCTCCTACAATGAGCAGTTCTTC
TRBD1	TRBV7-8	TRBJ2-5	many	CASSLLGPGTGIQETQYF	TGTGCCAGCAGCCTATTAGGTCCCGGGACAGGGATCCAAGAGACCCAGTACTTC
NA	TRBV7-2	TRBJ2-1	many	CASSLGRNNEQFF	TGTGCCAGCAGCCTGGGACGGAACAATGAGCAGTTCTTC
TRBD1	TRBV19	TRBJ1-3	many	CASSPRDRELWNTIYF	TGTGCCAGTAGTCCACGGGACAGGGAGTTATGGAACACCATATATTTT
NA	TRBV30	TRBJ1-3	medium-sized	CAWSVVGGKGNTIYF	TGTGCCTGGAGTGTAGTTGGCGGAAAGGGGAACACCATATATTTT
NA	TRBV6-2/TRBV6-3	TRBJ2-3	many	CASSSSTDTQYF	TGTGCCAGCAGTTCCAGCACAGATACGCAGTATTTT
TRBD1	TRBV20-1	TRBJ1-5	NA	CSAKGQGAPNQPQHF	TGCAGTGCTAAGGGACAGGGGGCGCCCAATCAGCCCCAGCATTTT
NA	TRBV7-2	TRBJ2-3	medium-sized	CASSLTGRRDTQYF	TGTGCCAGCAGCTTGACGGGTAGGCGAGATACGCAGTATTTT
NA	TRBV9	TRBJ2-7	medium-sized	CASSETGTSAYEQYF	TGTGCCAGCAGCGAAACCGGGACTTCGGCTTACGAGCAGTACTTC
TRBD1	TRBV29-1	TRBJ2-2	many	CSALTGGANTGELFF	TGCAGCGCTTTGACAGGGGGTGCGAACACCGGGGAGCTGTTTTTT
NA	TRBV4-3	TRBJ2-5	many	CASSQDTGRETQYF	TGCGCCAGCAGCCAAGATACGGGGCGCGAGACCCAGTACTTC